Following are 23 T cell receptor beta chains from one sample sequenced in a study of blood T cell repertoires in COVID-19. Generated by immunoSEQ multiplex PCR, the TCRdb table keeps only in-frame clones and is missing some. This table has some 200,000 clones, approximately 82% appearing once. Specimen: peripheral blood. The receptors shown here come from a woman aged 40 to 50 who had recovered from COVID-19.

This chain joins TRBV7-9 and TRBJ1-2; D remains unclear. CDR1 and CDR2 from the germline V gene are SEHNR and FQNEAQ (reference sequence). Trimming left V 2 bases short and J 4 bases short, with 11 bases between. This CDR3 has 14 residues. CDR3 sequence: CASSLYGESYGYTF. The CDR3 DNA reads as TGTGCCAGCAGCTTATACGGGGAAAGCTATGGCTACACCTTC.

The genes are TRBV19 and TRBJ1-3, with D perhaps TRBD1 (5 bases). The V end was cut by 4 bases, the J end by 1 base, with 17 bases between. The CDR3 runs 17 residues. Germline CDR1 is LNHDA and CDR2 is SQIVND (reference sequence). CDR3 loop: CASSKTDITGSGNTIYF. CDR3 nucleotides: TGTGCCAGTAGTAAAACTGACATAACAGGATCTGGAAACACCATATATTTT. The full variable domain, in which reference TRBV19 and TRBJ1-3 provide the parts outside the CDR3, is DGGITQSPKYLFRKEGQNVTLSCEQNLNHDAMYWYRQDPGQGLRLIYYSQIVNDFQKGDIAEGYSVSREKKESFPLTVTSAQKNPTAFYLCASSKTDITGSGNTIYFGEGSWLTVV.

The chain combines TRBV27 with TRBJ2-7, with 8 positions matching TRBD1. V trimming: 4 bases; J trimming: 7 bases; junction bases outside the gene matches: 18. From germline, CDR1 is MNHEY and CDR2 SMNVEV (reference sequence). The CDR3 length is 17 residues. The CDR3 nucleotides read TGTGCCAGCAGTTCCTACAGCTTGACAGGGGTCCGTACAGAGCAGTACTTC. The encoded protein is CASSSYSLTGVRTEQYF.

The V gene is TRBV10-3, the J gene TRBJ2-7, with 8 positions matching TRBD1. The germline V gene encodes CDR1 ENHRY and CDR2 SYGVKD. CDR3 length equals 13 residues. Trimming at V came to 10 bases and at J to 3 bases, leaving 8 bases not matched to a gene. CDR3 loop: CATTGVAGYEQYF. CDR3 nucleotide sequence: TGTGCCACGACAGGGGTCGCGGGCTACGAGCAGTACTTC.

A single count supports this clone. The chain joins TRBV18 to TRBJ1-2; possible D gene TRBD1, 5 bases. Germline V lookup: CDR1 KGHSH, CDR2 LQKENI. This CDR3 is built from 13 residues. The germline V and J ends were trimmed by 3 bases and 8 bases, with 13 bases remaining between them. Here the CDR3 reads CASSPRGGAGYTF. The CDR3 DNA sequence: TGTGCCAGCTCACCCCGGGGGGGTGCCGGCTACACCTTC.

The chain joins TRBV7-9 to TRBJ2-2; D is ambiguous. The V gene's germline CDR1 is SEHNR and CDR2 FQNEAQ (reference sequence). The CDR3 has 15 amino acids. V lost 1 base and J 4 bases, leaving 10 bases between the germline ends. The CDR3 sequence is CASSLGVTITGELFF. The CDR3 DNA reads TGTGCCAGCAGCTTAGGAGTCACCATCACCGGGGAGCTGTTTTTT. The variable domain in full, with the rest retrieved from reference TRBV7-9 and TRBJ2-2, is DTGVSQNPRHKITKRGQNVTFRCDPISEHNRLYWYRQTLGQGPEFLTYFQNEAQLEKSRLLSDRFSAERPKGSFSTLEIQRTEQGDSAMYLCASSLGVTITGELFFGEGSRLTVL.

The rearrangement joins TRBV19 to TRBJ1-3; no definite D call. The length of the CDR3 is 14 residues. Trimming stripped 7 bases from V and 0 bases from J, with 10 bases between. Germline V gene data show CDR1 as LNHDA and CDR2 as SQIVND (reference sequence). This CDR3 reads CASTEQNSGNTIYF. In DNA, the CDR3 is TGTGCCAGTACCGAACAGAACTCTGGAAACACCATATATTTT. The whole variable domain, remainder taken from reference TRBV19 and TRBJ1-3, is DGGITQSPKYLFRKEGQNVTLSCEQNLNHDAMYWYRQDPGQGLRLIYYSQIVNDFQKGDIAEGYSVSREKKESFPLTVTSAQKNPTAFYLCASTEQNSGNTIYFGEGSWLTVV.

This chain joins TRBV6-5 and TRBJ2-1, with TRBD1 matching 8 bases. This CDR3 has 13 residues. Per germline, CDR1 MNHEY and CDR2 SVGAGI. J lost 7 bases, V lost 8 bases, and 7 bases had no gene match. DNA for the CDR3: TGTGCCAGCGCTGACAGGGGAGGAAATGAGCAGTTCTTC. Its translation is CASADRGGNEQFF.

This chain uses TRBV3-1 (or the pseudogene TRBV3-2) with TRBJ1-2, with TRBD1 matching over 11 bases. The CDR3 sequence is 12 residues long. Germline-derived CDR1 and CDR2 are LGHDT and YNNKEL (reference sequence). The junction had 6 bases not matched to a gene; V was cut back by 5 bases and J by 13 bases. The CDR3, as DNA: TGTGCCAGCAGCTACGGACAGGGGGCCTCCACCTTC. Translating it yields CASSYGQGASTF.

CDR3 DNA sequence: TGTGCCATCAGAAAACAGGAAGAGAACACTGAAGCTTTCTTT. The encoded protein is CAIRKQEENTEAFF. The chain employs TRBV10-3 and TRBJ1-1; possibly TRBD1 for D (5 bases). CDR1 and CDR2 from the germline V gene are ENHRY and SYGVKD. The CDR3 totals 14 residues. With 6 bases removed from V and 1 base from J, the gap between germline ends came to 12 bases.

The V call is TRBV11-3, the J call TRBJ2-2, with 8 bases aligning to TRBD1. The CDR3 loop spans 15 amino acids. Germline-derived CDR1 and CDR2 are SGHNT and YENEEA. V lost 3 bases, J lost 6 bases, and 6 bases stayed unmatched. This CDR3 is CASSFGTGYPGELFF. CDR3 nucleotides: TGTGCCAGCAGCTTTGGGACAGGTTATCCCGGGGAGCTGTTTTTT. Supplemented by reference TRBV11-3 and TRBJ2-2, the full variable domain reads EAGVVQSPRYKIIEKKQPVAFWCNPISGHNTLYWYLQNLGQGPELLIRYENEEAVDDSQLPKDRFSAERLKGVDSTLKIQPAELGDSAVYLCASSFGTGYPGELFFGEGSRLTVL.

The chain recombines TRBV27 with TRBJ2-1; 13 bases match TRBD2. The trim removed 5 bases at V and 5 bases at J, leaving 6 bases unmatched. The CDR3 spans 16 residues. CDR1 and CDR2 (germline): MNHEY, SMNVEV (reference sequence). The CDR3 loop is CASSPMTSGGNNEQFF. For the CDR3, the DNA is TGTGCCAGCAGTCCCATGACTAGCGGGGGGAACAATGAGCAGTTCTTC.

The chain couples TRBV6-2 or TRBV6-3 to TRBJ1-2; D uncertain. Germline-derived CDR1 and CDR2 are MNHEY and SVGEGT. V was cut by 2 bases and J by 8 bases, with 6 bases left in between. The CDR3 has 11 amino acids. The CDR3 coding sequence is TGTGCCAGCAGTTACCCTAAGGGCTACACCTTC. Amino acids: CASSYPKGYTF.

There are a few counts of this clone. The CDR3 region has the DNA TGTGCCAGCAGCTTAGAGGGGTCCGGTTCACCCCTCCACTTT. Amino acid sequence: CASSLEGSGSPLHF. The chain has TRBV7-9 and TRBJ1-6, with a tentative D call TRBD1 (5 bases). In germline, CDR1 is SEHNR, CDR2 FQNEAQ (reference sequence). The CDR3 runs 14 residues. With 1 base removed from V and 9 bases from J, the gap between germline ends came to 10 bases.

The chain couples TRBV5-1 to TRBJ1-2; possibly TRBD1 for D (5 bases). The germline CDR1 and CDR2 sequences are SGHRS and YFSETQ. The CDR3 is 14 amino acids. Trimming removed 0 bases at V and 2 bases at J, with 8 bases between. CDR3 nucleotide sequence: TGCGCCAGCAGCTTGGTCCGACAGAACTATGGCTACACCTTC. This sequence encodes CASSLVRQNYGYTF.

The rearrangement joins TRBV6-5 to TRBJ1-6; possibly TRBD1 for D (6 bases). Per the germline V gene, CDR1 is MNHEY and CDR2 is SVGAGI. The V and J ends lost 7 bases and 7 bases respectively, with 14 bases between them. The CDR3 totals 14 residues. CDR3 in DNA: TGTGCCAGCAACAAACAGGGAGGGAATTCACCCCTCCACTTT. This sequence encodes CASNKQGGNSPLHF.

This chain links TRBV7-3 with TRBJ2-3; D may be TRBD2 (7 bases). The CDR3 is 15 residues long. V dropped 5 bases and J dropped 6 bases, with 18 bases sitting between them. Germline loops: CDR1 SGHTA, CDR2 FQGTGA. For the CDR3, the DNA is TGTGCCAGCAGCCCCCGAGGGGGGGGAGCGGATACGCAGTATTTT. This gives the protein CASSPRGGGADTQYF.

The V and J genes are TRBV5-1 and TRBJ2-7, with D perhaps TRBD2 (5 bases). CDR3 length: 14 amino acids. V shed 3 bases and J shed 0 bases, with 10 bases lying between them. Germline V gives CDR1 SGHRS, CDR2 YFSETQ. This CDR3 reads CASSWELSSYEQYF. As DNA, the CDR3 is TGCGCCAGCAGCTGGGAGTTGAGCTCCTACGAGCAGTACTTC. Supplemented by reference TRBV5-1 and TRBJ2-7, the full variable domain reads KAGVTQTPRYLIKTRGQQVTLSCSPISGHRSVSWYQQTPGQGLQFLFEYFSETQRNKGNFPGRFSGRQFSNSRSEMNVSTLELGDSALYLCASSWELSSYEQYFGPGTRLTVT.

The rearrangement links TRBV11-2 to TRBJ1-2, with TRBD1 matching over 8 bases. J lost 7 bases, V lost 5 bases, and 12 bases had no gene match. Germline-derived CDR1 and CDR2 are SGHAT and FQNNGV. This CDR3 comprises 15 residues. The CDR3 here is CASSLGQGGISGYTF. As DNA, the CDR3 is TGTGCCAGCAGCCTTGGACAGGGCGGAATATCTGGCTACACCTTC.

J is TRBJ2-5 and V is TRBV5-1, with D uncertain. The CDR3 length is 15 residues. V was trimmed by 0 bases and J by 1 base, leaving 10 bases between them. CDR1 and CDR2 (germline): SGHRS, YFSETQ. CDR3 nucleotide sequence: TGCGCCAGCAGCTTGGCCCCATGGGCCCAAGAGACCCAGTACTTC. Amino acids: CASSLAPWAQETQYF.

This sequence joins TRBV7-2 and TRBJ2-3, with a weak D call TRBD2 (6 bases). The V and J ends lost 1 base and 3 bases respectively, with 14 bases between them. CDR3 length equals 16 residues. The germline V gene has CDR1 SGHTA and CDR2 FQGNSA. In DNA, the CDR3 is TGTGCCAGCAGCTTAGGGTCCTTGGCGGGGACAGATACGCAGTATTTT. Residues: CASSLGSLAGTDTQYF.

V gene TRBV19 combines with J gene TRBJ2-7, with 9 bases that match TRBD2. Germline CDR1 LNHDA, CDR2 SQIVND (reference sequence). V dropped 7 bases and J dropped 6; count of bases not matched to a gene: 7. The CDR3 has 13 amino acids. CDR3 amino acids: CASTKAGGLEQYF. The CDR3 DNA sequence: TGTGCCAGTACCAAGGCGGGGGGGCTCGAGCAGTACTTC.

CDR3 in DNA: TGCGCCAGCAGCTTGTTGTCAGGGGGTATGAATAATTCACCCCTCCACTTT. This translates into CASSLLSGGMNNSPLHF. This chain links TRBV5-1 with TRBJ1-6, with 7 bases identical to TRBD1. V shed 1 base, J shed 5 bases, and the junction held 9 bases outside the gene matches. There are 17 residues in the CDR3. Germline assignment: CDR1 SGHRS and CDR2 YFSETQ.